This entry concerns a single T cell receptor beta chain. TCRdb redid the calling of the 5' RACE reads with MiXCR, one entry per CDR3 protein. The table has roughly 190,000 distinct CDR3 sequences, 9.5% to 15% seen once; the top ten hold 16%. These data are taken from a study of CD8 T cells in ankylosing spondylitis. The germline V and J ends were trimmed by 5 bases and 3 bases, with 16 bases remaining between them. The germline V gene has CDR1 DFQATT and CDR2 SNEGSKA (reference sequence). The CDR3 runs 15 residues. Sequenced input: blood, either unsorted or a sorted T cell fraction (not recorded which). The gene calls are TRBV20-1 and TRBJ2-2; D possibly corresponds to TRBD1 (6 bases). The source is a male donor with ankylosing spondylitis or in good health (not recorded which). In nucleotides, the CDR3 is TGCAGTGCTTGGGGGCTAGCAGACCACACCGGGGAGCTGTTTTTT. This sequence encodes CSAWGLADHTGELFF.